This note documents a single T cell receptor (beta chain) sequence. Its antigen is undetermined. Deep-level running was used for the assay. TCRdb's copy holds only in-frame clones and misses some; the assay was immunoSEQ multiplex PCR. The sample shows approximately 320,000 clones, around 87% of them seen only once. This sample is part of a study of shared clonotypes between healthy human individuals. Study as a whole: Per donor, CD8 memory used one plate, CD8 naive used two, CD4 memory used three and CD4 naive used three. Findings of the study overall: Around 5.3% of naive CD4 clonotypes were shared across four donors. Larger estimated richness was generally recorded for naive subsets relative to memory subsets.

Per the germline V gene, CDR1 is SGHTA and CDR2 is FQGTGA. After removal of 7 bases from V and 4 bases from J, the junction contained 5 bases not matched to a gene. This CDR3 contains 13 residues. The rearrangement joins TRBV7-3 to TRBJ2-7; 9 bases agree with TRBD2. The sample was memory CD8+ T cells sorted from blood. Sample subset: CD45RO+ cells pooled with CCR7-negative TemRA cells. The sequence was obtained from a man in his late teens or twenties in good health. This CDR3 is CASTRTSDYEQYF. CDR3 coding DNA: TGTGCCAGCACCAGGACTAGCGATTACGAGCAGTACTTC.